These 27 T cell receptor beta chains share one sample of origin, sequenced in a study of regulatory T cells after allogeneic stem cell transplantation. SMARTer RACE cDNA synthesis from RNA preceded amplification of the TCR beta CDR3 region. TCRdb re-analysed the 5' RACE reads in MiXCR, keeping a single row per CDR3 protein. This sample has 4,000 to 5,000 distinct CDR3 sequences, with about 96% found just once. The sequencing here drew on sorted CD4+ T cells from blood (whether regulatory or conventional is not recorded), taken 30 days after allogeneic stem cell transplant. These receptors came from a human patient who had an allogeneic stem cell transplant, so the T cells may come from the graft donor.

DNA for the CDR3: TGTGCCAGTAGTATGGGTATCGCCTACGAACATTACTTC. Protein product: CASSMGIAYEHYF. The chain has TRBV19 and TRBJ2-7; no clear D. The CDR3 sequence is 13 residues long. The ends were cut back, 3 bases at V and 13 bases at J, with 19 bases in the middle. Germline loops: CDR1 LNHDA, CDR2 SQIVND (reference sequence).

By share, this clonotype ranks as large. V gene TRBV5-1 combines with J gene TRBJ2-5; D is unresolved. Trimming took off 1 base at V and 2 bases at J, with 24 bases between the two ends. CDR3 length: 19 amino acids. Per germline, CDR1 SGHRS and CDR2 YFSETQ. The CDR3 loop reads CASSLFGPGRSGLQETQYF. The CDR3 DNA sequence: TGCGCCAGCAGCTTGTTTGGGCCCGGGCGGTCTGGCCTTCAAGAGACCCAGTACTTC.

This chain links TRBV5-1 with TRBJ2-7, with a possible D match to TRBD2 (7 bases). Germline loops: CDR1 SGHRS, CDR2 YFSETQ. This CDR3 spans 14 amino acids. Trimming cost V 2 bases and J 10 bases, with 19 bases left between them. The CDR3 region is CASSFEGGTYGQYF. In DNA form, the CDR3 reads TGCGCCAGCAGCTTCGAGGGGGGGACCTATGGCCAGTACTTC.

On this clonotype: A junction end diverges from the germline sequence, so it may reflect a read error. The chain carries TRBV2 and TRBJ1-6; D is unresolved. The germline V gene has CDR1 SNHLY and CDR2 FYNNEI. The CDR3 length is 15 residues. The CDR3 bases are TGTGCCAGCAGTCCTATGAGCACCTATAATGCACCCCTCCACTTT. As protein: CASSPMSTYNAPLHF. The full variable domain, its missing parts supplied by reference TRBV2 and TRBJ1-6, is EPEVTQTPSHQVTQMGQEVILRCVPISNHLYFYWYRQILGQKVEFLVSFYNNEISEKSEIFDDQFSVERPDGSNFTLKIRSTKLEDSAMYFCASSPMSTYNAPLHFGNGTRLTVT.

To note about this clonotype: Being one base from a much bigger clone, this may be a read error. The chain is built from TRBV5-1 and TRBJ1-2, with 8 bases aligning to TRBD1. Germline loops: CDR1 SGHRS, CDR2 YFSETQ. The CDR3 consists of 15 residues. This CDR3 reads CASSPTGGLNDGSTF. The CDR3 DNA is TGCGCCAGCAGCCCTACAGGGGGACTGAATGATGGCTCCACCTTC.

As concerns this clonotype: An end of the junction does not agree with germline; a read error may underlie this. V is TRBV3-1 and J is TRBJ2-5; D is tentatively TRBD1 or TRBD2 (5 bases each). Germline CDR1 is LGHDT and CDR2 is YNNKEL (reference sequence). This CDR3 comprises 13 residues. CDR3 in amino acids: CASCLGRKETQYF. The CDR3 bases are TGTGCCAGCTGCTTGGGACGCAAAGAGACGCAGTACTTC.

Regarding this clonotype: The CDR3 does not end in the conserved phenylalanine or tryptophan, so this is likely a read error. This sequence joins TRBV3-1 and TRBJ2-1; D gene uncertain. With 4 bases removed from V and 12 bases from J, the gap between germline ends came to 13 bases. Germline CDR1 reads LGHDT; CDR2 reads YNNKEL (reference sequence). The CDR3 is 12 amino acids. The CDR3 protein is CASSRNHHAQFY. The DNA for the CDR3 is TGTGCCAGCAGCCGAAATCACCATGCGCAGTTCTAC.

Concerning this clonotype itself: The junction shows a germline mismatch at one end, possibly a read error. This chain connects TRBV5-1 to TRBJ2-7, with TRBD1 matching over 8 bases. Germline CDR1 reads SGHRS; CDR2 reads YFSETQ. The CDR3 is 16 residues long. CDR3 bases: TGCGCCACCAGCGGAGCCGCCGGGACAGGATCCTACGAGCAGTACTTC. This encodes CATSGAAGTGSYEQYF.

This clonotype was recorded only once. One end of the junction fails to match germline, which may point to a read error. This chain joins TRBV20-1 and TRBJ2-5; D perhaps matches TRBD2 (6 bases). The CDR3 is 15 amino acids. Looked up from germline, CDR1 is DFQATT and CDR2 is SNEGSKA (reference sequence). The CDR3 here is CSATPTSCDQEAQYF. The CDR3 DNA sequence: TGCAGTGCCACCCCCACTAGCTGCGACCAAGAGGCCCAGTACTTC.

The chain combines TRBV2 with TRBJ1-6; unclear D gene. CDR1 is SNHLY and CDR2 is FYNNEI in the germline V gene. The CDR3 runs to 15 residues. Trimming cost V 5 bases and J 18 bases, with 26 bases left between them. The CDR3 region has the DNA TGTGCCAGCAGTCCTATGAACCGCTATAATACACCCGCCCACTTT. Translation: CASSPMNRYNTPAHF.

For this clonotype: A read error may account for a junction end that differs from germline. The chain has TRBV6-5 and TRBJ2-1; 7 nucleotides align to TRBD2. Looked up from germline, CDR1 is MNHEY and CDR2 is SVGAGI. This CDR3 is built from 15 residues. The CDR3 region has the DNA TGCTCCAGCAGGACCCCGGAGGGAGGGCCGGGTGAACAGTTCTTC. Encoded protein: CSSRTPEGGPGEQFF.

The genes are TRBV4-1 and TRBJ2-7; D might be TRBD2 (5 bases). This CDR3 contains 15 residues. Germline loops: CDR1 MGHRA, CDR2 YSYEKL. The V gene lost 7 bases and the J gene lost 12 bases, with 28 bases spanning the gap. CDR3 in amino acids: CASTPRGGLGCLLYF. The CDR3 DNA reads as TGCGCCAGCACCCCACGCGGCGGGCTCGGCTGCCTGCTGTACTTC.

The chain links TRBV20-1 to TRBJ2-7, with 7 bases identical to TRBD1. This CDR3 has 14 residues. Germline-derived CDR1 and CDR2 are DFQATT and SNEGSKA (reference sequence). CDR3 nucleotide sequence: TGCAGCAGTGAAGGGCCGGGACAGTTCTACGAGCAGTACTTC. Encoded protein: CSSEGPGQFYEQYF.

The chain joins TRBV29-1 to TRBJ2-1; perhaps D is TRBD1 or TRBD2 (5 bases each). Trimming took 6 bases from V and 8 from J, leaving 26 bases between them. Germline CDR1 reads SQVTM; CDR2 reads ANQGSEA. This CDR3 has 16 amino acids. Written as DNA, the CDR3 is TGCAGCGTCTCCAGTGGGACGGGGAACTCCTCCTATGAGCAGTTCTTC. It codes for CSVSSGTGNSSYEQFF.

Of note for this clonotype: The germline gene is not matched at one end of the junction; a read error may be the cause. The chain has TRBV5-1 and TRBJ1-2; D is possibly TRBD1 (6 bases). The CDR3 runs to 15 residues. Germline V gene data show CDR1 as SGHRS and CDR2 as YFSETQ. The CDR3 loop reads CASGWRGNTDYGYTF. The CDR3 DNA is TGCGCCAGCGGCTGGAGGGGGAACACGGATTATGGGTACACCTTC.

As to this clonotype: The junction and the germline gene differ at one end; a read error may be behind it. The V gene is TRBV2, the J gene TRBJ1-6, with D hard to call. The CDR3 is 15 residues long. The germline gives CDR1 SNHLY, CDR2 FYNNEI. The CDR3 protein is CASSPMSSDNYPLHF. Here the CDR3 DNA reads TGCGCCAGCAGTCCCATGAGCTCCGATAACTACCCCCTGCACTTT.

About this clonotype: Given the absence of the conserved phenylalanine or tryptophan at the CDR3 end, a read error is likely. The rearrangement joins TRBV29-1 to TRBJ2-1, with 12 bases aligning to TRBD1. The CDR3 runs 16 residues. The V gene end was trimmed by 6 bases and the J gene end by 3 bases; junction bases not matched to a gene: 9. Germline V gene sequence: CDR1 SQVTM, CDR2 ANQGSEA. The CDR3 reads CSVAPGTGGCYNEQFI. In DNA form, the CDR3 reads TGCAGCGTAGCCCCCGGGACAGGGGGCTGCTACAATGAGCAGTTCATC.

Points on this clonotype: With a much larger clone just one base away, this may be a read error. J is TRBJ1-2 and V is TRBV5-1; 8 bases map to TRBD1. The CDR3 totals 15 residues. Looked up from germline, CDR1 is SGHRS and CDR2 is YFSETQ. V lost 5 bases, J lost 6 bases, and 12 bases stayed unmatched. CDR3: CASRPTGGLNDGYTF. CDR3 coding DNA: TGCGCCAGCAGACCTACAGGGGGACTGAATGATGGCTACACCTTC.

The chain has TRBV5-1 and TRBJ2-7; D might be TRBD1 or TRBD2, each matching 6 bases. The V end lost 1 base, the J end lost 5 bases, and 16 bases lay between the germline ends. The CDR3 has 15 residues. Germline CDR1 and CDR2: SGHRS and YFSETQ. The CDR3 spells CASSLKGGDFNEQYF. CDR3 in DNA: TGCGCCAGCAGCTTGAAGGGGGGAGACTTCAACGAGCAGTACTTC.

Concerning this clonotype: No conserved phenylalanine or tryptophan is present at the end of the CDR3, so a read error is the likely explanation. CDR3 DNA: TGCAGGGCCACACCGACTAGCGGTGACCAAGAGGCCCAGTACCGC. Protein sequence: CRATPTSGDQEAQYR. This chain links TRBV20-1 with TRBJ2-5, with 9 positions matching TRBD2. The germline CDR1 and CDR2 sequences are DFQATT and SNEGSKA (reference sequence). The CDR3 sequence is 15 residues long.

The chain's CDR3 is CASWDLWTPLHF. The CDR3, as DNA: TGTGCCAGTTGGGACCTTTGGACTCCCCTCCACTTT. The gene calls are TRBV27 and TRBJ1-6, with D possibly matching TRBD1 (5 bases). Per the germline V gene, CDR1 is MNHEY and CDR2 is SMNVEV (reference sequence). V was clipped by 9 bases and J by 13 bases, with 16 bases between them. This CDR3 spans 12 amino acids.

The chain is built from TRBV20-1 and TRBJ1-5; the D is unclear. V was shortened by 4 bases and J by 5 bases, with 15 bases between the two germline ends. Germline values: CDR1 DFQATT, CDR2 SNEGSKA (reference sequence). CDR3 length equals 14 residues. The CDR3 DNA reads as TGCAGTGCTATTTGGGGAATGGGCTATCAGCCCCAGCATTTT. Amino acids: CSAIWGMGYQPQHF.

Comments on this clonotype: A junction end diverges from the germline sequence, so it may reflect a read error. The V call is TRBV20-1, the J call TRBJ2-3; 8 positions agree with TRBD1. Per germline, CDR1 DFQATT and CDR2 SNEGSKA (reference sequence). This CDR3 is built from 15 residues. DNA for the CDR3: TGCAGCGCTAGCGATACAGGGGGAGAGGAAGATACGCAGTACTTT. As protein: CSASDTGGEEDTQYF.

In the case of this clonotype: Since the CDR3 does not end with the conserved phenylalanine or tryptophan, this likely comes from a read error. The chain recombines TRBV6-5 with TRBJ2-4; 8 bases agree with TRBD1. The junction had 3 bases not matched to a gene; V was cut back by 5 bases and J by 6 bases. Germline-derived CDR1 and CDR2 are MNHEY and SVGAGI. The CDR3 is 13 residues long. CDR3 nucleotide sequence: TGTGCCAGCAGTGCAGGGGGCACAAACATTCAGTACTGC. It is translated as CASSAGGTNIQYC.

A remark on this clonotype: The junction departs from the called germline gene at one end, perhaps through a read error. The rearrangement uses TRBV7-3 and TRBJ2-6; 10 bases line up with TRBD1. The germline CDR1 and CDR2 sequences are SGHTA and FQGTGA. There are 15 residues in the CDR3. The CDR3: CAGKKQGTGANVLTF. The CDR3 DNA reads TGTGCCGGTAAGAAACAGGGGACAGGGGCAAACGTCCTGACTTTC.

Comments on this clonotype: At one boundary the junction diverges from the germline segment, which might be a read error. The gene calls are TRBV3-1 and TRBJ2-5, with D unresolved. Germline V lookup: CDR1 LGHDT, CDR2 YNNKEL (reference sequence). The CDR3 is made up of 13 amino acids. The CDR3 here is CGSSCGRQKTQYF. The DNA for the CDR3 is TGTGGCAGCAGCTGTGGACGCCAAAAGACCCAGTACTTC.

The V gene is TRBV29-1, the J gene TRBJ2-1; 9 nucleotides agree with TRBD1. This CDR3 is 16 amino acids long. The germline gives CDR1 SQVTM, CDR2 ANQGSEA. CDR3 residues: CFVARGTGHYNYQQFF. The CDR3 nucleotides read TGCTTCGTGGCCCGCGGGACAGGGCACTACAATTATCAGCAGTTCTTC.